This TCR beta chain was found in a study of human T cells and chemical hapten exposure. Background on the study: Slight volume differences across pooled libraries mainly accounted for varying per-sample TCR yields. Overall study results and limits: With DPC sensitization, TCRs exceeding 1 in 1000 frequency showed no change.

Unfractionated whole blood yielded the extracted total RNA. What the library attached to individual cDNA molecules were unique molecular identifiers. Authors' data handling: Sample-level TCR yields exhibited a median of approximately 88,000, with a range of roughly 20,000 to 690,600. Each CDR3 protein is one row after TCRdb ran MiXCR on the 5' RACE reads. TCRdb, rather than the study authors, made the V and J calls. Seen here are over 70,000 distinct CDR3 sequences, around a sixth observed once, and the top ten hold 6.8%. The ends lost 2 bases at V and 5 bases at J; junction bases unmatched: 8. Germline CDR1 and CDR2: SGHTA and FQGNSA. This CDR3 contains 17 residues. In this sample, this clonotype turned up a few times. Its antigen is still unknown.

The receptor's source is a female donor in good health. The rearrangement joins TRBV7-2 to TRBJ2-7; TRBD2 matches 14 bases. DNA for the CDR3: TGTGCCAGCAGCTTAAAAGGGACTAGCGGGAGAGTCAACGAGCAGTACTTC. It is translated as CASSLKGTSGRVNEQYF.